This T cell receptor (beta chain) is drawn from a study of blood T cell repertoires in COVID-19. Study information: Both acute and convalescent COVID-19 samples were obtained from the United States, Italy and Spain. From T cells, B-cell-depleted T cells, or PBMCs came the material, which was cDNA or gDNA.

This CDR3 region has 16 residues. The V end was cut by 6 bases, the J end by 2 bases, with 20 bases between. From germline, CDR1 is PRHDT and CDR2 FYEKMQ (reference sequence). Original processing methods: Using reference gene primer amplification, nucleated cell counts were estimated. Only in-frame clones appear in the TCRdb table, and some are missing; sequencing was by immunoSEQ multiplex PCR. The DNA was the basis for D and trimming; V, J and clone size are from that table. The table shows 270,000 or so clones, with around 86% occurring only once. Material: peripheral blood. The rearrangement links TRBV13 to TRBJ2-7; weak D call: TRBD1 (6 bases). This sequence was found in a man aged 35-49 years with active or convalescent COVID-19. The CDR3 protein is CASSSTNTGLPYEQYF. CDR3 coding DNA: TGTGCCAGCAGTTCGACGAACACAGGGTTACCCTACGAGCAGTACTTC.